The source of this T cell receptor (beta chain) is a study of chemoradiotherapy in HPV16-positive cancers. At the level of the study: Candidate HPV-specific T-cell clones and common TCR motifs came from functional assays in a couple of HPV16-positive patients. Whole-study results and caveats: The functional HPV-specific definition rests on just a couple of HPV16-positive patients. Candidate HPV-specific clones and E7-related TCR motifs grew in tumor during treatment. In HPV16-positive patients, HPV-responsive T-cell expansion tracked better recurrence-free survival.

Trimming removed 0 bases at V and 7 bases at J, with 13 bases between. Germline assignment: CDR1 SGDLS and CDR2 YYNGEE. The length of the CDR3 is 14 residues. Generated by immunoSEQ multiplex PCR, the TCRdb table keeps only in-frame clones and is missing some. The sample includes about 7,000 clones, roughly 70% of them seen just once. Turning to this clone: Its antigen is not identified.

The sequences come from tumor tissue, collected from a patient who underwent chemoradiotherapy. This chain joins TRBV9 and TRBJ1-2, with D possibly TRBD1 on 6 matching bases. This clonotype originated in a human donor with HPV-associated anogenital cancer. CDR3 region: CASSVAQGRGGYTF. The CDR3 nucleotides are TGTGCCAGCAGCGTAGCCCAGGGGCGCGGTGGCTACACCTTC.